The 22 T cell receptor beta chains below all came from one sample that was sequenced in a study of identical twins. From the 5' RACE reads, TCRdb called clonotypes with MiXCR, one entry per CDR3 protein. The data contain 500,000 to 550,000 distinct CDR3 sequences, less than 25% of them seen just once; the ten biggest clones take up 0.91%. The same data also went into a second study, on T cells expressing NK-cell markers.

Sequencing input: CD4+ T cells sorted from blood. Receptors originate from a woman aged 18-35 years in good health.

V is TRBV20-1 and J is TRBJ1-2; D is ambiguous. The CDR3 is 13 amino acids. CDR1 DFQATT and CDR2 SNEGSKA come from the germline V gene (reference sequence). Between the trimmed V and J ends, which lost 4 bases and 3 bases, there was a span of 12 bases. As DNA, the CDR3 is TGCAGTGCTATGGGGTGGCAGGACTATGGCTACACCTTC. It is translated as CSAMGWQDYGYTF.

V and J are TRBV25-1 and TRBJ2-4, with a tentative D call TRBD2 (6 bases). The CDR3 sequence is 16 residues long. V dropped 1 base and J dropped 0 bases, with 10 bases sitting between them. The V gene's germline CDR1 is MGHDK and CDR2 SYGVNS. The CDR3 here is CASSEWGAGAKNIQYF. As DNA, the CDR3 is TGTGCCAGCAGTGAATGGGGAGCGGGAGCCAAAAACATTCAGTACTTC.

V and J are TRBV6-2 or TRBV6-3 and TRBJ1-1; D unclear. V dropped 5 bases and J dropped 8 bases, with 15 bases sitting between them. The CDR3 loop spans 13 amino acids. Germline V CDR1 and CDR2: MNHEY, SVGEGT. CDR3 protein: CASSRAAGLEAFF. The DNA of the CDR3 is TGTGCCAGCAGTCGGGCCGCTGGCCTGGAAGCTTTCTTT.

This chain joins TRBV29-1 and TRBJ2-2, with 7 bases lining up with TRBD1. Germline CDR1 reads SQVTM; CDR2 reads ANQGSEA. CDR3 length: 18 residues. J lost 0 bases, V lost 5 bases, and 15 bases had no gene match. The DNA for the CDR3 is TGCAGCGTTTGCCGCTTGAGTCCGGGACAGTCGAACACCGGGGAGCTGTTTTTT. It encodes CSVCRLSPGQSNTGELFF.

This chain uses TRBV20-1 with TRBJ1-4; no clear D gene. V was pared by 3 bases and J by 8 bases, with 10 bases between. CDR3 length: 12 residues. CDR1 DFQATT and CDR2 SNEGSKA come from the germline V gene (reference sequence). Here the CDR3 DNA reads TGCAGTGCTAGCAAGTCGAGCGAAAAACTGTTTTTT. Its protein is CSASKSSEKLFF.

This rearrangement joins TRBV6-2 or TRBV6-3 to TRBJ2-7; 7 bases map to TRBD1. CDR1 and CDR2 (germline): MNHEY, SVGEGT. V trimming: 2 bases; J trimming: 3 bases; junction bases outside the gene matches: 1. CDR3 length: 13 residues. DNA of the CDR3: TGTGCCAGCAGTTACCCAGGGGGCTACGAGCAGTACTTC. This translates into CASSYPGGYEQYF.

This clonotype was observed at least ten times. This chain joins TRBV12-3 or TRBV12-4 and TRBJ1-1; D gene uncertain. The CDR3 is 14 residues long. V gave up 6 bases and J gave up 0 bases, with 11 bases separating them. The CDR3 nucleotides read TGTGCCAGCAGGGCCGGGGTGTTGAACACTGAAGCTTTCTTT. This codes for CASRAGVLNTEAFF.

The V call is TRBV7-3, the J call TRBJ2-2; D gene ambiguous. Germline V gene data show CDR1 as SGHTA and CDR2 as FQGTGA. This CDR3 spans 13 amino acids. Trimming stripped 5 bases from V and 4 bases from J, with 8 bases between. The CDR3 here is CASSAPGTGELFF. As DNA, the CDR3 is TGTGCCAGCAGCGCCCCCGGCACCGGGGAGCTGTTTTTT.

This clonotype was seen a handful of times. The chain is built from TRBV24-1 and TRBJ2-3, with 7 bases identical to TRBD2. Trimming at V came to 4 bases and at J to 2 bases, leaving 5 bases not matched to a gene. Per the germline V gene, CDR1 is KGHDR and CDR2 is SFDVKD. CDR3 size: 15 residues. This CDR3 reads CATSDQRGYTDTQYF. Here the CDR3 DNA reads TGTGCCACCAGTGACCAGCGGGGTTACACAGATACGCAGTATTTT.

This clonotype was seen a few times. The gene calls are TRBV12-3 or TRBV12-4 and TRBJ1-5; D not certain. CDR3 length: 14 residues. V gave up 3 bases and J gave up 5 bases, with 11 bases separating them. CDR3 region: CASSLVNPDQPQHF. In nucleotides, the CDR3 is TGTGCCAGCAGTTTGGTCAACCCGGATCAGCCCCAGCATTTT.

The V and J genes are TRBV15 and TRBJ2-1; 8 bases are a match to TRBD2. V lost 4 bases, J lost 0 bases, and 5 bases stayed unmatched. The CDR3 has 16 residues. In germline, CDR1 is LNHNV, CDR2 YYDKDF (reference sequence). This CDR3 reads CATSTLSGVSYNEQFF. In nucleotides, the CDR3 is TGTGCCACCAGCACTCTTAGCGGGGTCTCCTACAATGAGCAGTTCTTC.

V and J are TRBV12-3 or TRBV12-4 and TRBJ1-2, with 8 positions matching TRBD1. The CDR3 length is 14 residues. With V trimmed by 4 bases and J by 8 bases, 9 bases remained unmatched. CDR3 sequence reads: CASSSSGTGRGYTF. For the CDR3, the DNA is TGTGCCAGCAGTTCCTCCGGGACAGGTCGCGGCTACACCTTC.

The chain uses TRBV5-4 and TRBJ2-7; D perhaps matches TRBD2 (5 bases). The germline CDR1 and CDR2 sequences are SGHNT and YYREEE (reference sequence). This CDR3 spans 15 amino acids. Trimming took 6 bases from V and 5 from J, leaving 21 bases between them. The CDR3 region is CASKATADRTHEQYF. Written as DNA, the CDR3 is TGTGCCAGCAAAGCCACCGCCGACCGGACTCACGAGCAGTACTTC. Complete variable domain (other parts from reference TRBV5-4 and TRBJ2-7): ETGVTQSPTHLIKTRGQQVTLRCSSQSGHNTVSWYQQALGQGPQFIFQYYREEENGRGNFPPRFSGLQFPNYSSELNVNALELDDSALYLCASKATADRTHEQYFGPGTRLTVT.

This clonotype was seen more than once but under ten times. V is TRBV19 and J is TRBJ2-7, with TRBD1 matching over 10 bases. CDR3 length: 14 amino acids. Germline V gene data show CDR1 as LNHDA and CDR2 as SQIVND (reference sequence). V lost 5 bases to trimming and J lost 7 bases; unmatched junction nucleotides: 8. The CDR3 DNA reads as TGTGCCAGTAGTCGGGACAGGGGAGGACGGGAGCAGTACTTC. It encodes CASSRDRGGREQYF.

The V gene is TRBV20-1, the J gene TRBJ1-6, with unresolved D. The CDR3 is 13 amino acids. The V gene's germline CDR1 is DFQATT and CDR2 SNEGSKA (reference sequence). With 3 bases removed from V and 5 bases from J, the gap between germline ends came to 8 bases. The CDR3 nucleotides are TGCAGTGCTAGTCTCAGGAATAATTCACCCCTCCACTTT. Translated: CSASLRNNSPLHF.

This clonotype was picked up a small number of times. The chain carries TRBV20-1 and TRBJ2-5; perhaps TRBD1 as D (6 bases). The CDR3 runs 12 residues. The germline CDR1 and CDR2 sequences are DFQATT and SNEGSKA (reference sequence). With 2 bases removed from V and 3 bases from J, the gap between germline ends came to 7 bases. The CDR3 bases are TGCAGTGCTAGAAGGGACAAAGAGACCCAGTACTTC. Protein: CSARRDKETQYF.

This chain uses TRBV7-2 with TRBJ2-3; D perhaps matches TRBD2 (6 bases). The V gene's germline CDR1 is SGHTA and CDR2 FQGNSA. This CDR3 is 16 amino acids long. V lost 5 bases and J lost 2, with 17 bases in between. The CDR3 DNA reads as TGTGCCAGCAGCCACCCACGGGGGACCTTCACAGATACGCAGTATTTT. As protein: CASSHPRGTFTDTQYF.

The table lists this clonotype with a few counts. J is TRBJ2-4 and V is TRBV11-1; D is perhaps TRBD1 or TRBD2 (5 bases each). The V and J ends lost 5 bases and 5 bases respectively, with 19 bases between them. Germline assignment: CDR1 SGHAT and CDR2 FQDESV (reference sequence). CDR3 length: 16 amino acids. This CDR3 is CASSPGRIVGQNIQYF. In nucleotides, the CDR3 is TGTGCCAGCAGCCCTGGACGAATTGTGGGACAAAACATTCAGTACTTC. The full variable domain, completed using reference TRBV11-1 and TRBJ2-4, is EAEVAQSPRYKITEKSQAVAFWCDPISGHATLYWYRQILGQGPELLVQFQDESVVDDSQLPKDRFSAERLKGVDSTLKIQPAELGDSAMYLCASSPGRIVGQNIQYFGAGTRLSVL.

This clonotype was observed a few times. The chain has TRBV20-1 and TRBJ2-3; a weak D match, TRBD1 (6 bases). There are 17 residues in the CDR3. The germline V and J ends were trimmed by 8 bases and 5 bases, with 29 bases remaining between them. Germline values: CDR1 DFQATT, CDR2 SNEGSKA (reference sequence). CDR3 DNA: TGCAGTCCTGCTGGGCTAGAGTCTCTCTTAGGGGGAGATACGCAGTATTTT. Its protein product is CSPAGLESLLGGDTQYF.

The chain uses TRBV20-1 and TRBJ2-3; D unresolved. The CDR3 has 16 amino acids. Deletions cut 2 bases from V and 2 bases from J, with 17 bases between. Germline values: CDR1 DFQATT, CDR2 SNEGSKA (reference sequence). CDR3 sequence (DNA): TGCAGTGCTAGATCGCTTGGCGGCGTTAACACAGATACGCAGTATTTT. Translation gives CSARSLGGVNTDTQYF.

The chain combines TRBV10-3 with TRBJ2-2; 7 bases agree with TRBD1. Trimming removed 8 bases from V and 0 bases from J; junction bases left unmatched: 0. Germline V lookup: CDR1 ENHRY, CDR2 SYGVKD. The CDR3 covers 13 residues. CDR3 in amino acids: CAIGTANTGELFF. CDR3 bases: TGTGCCATCGGGACAGCGAACACCGGGGAGCTGTTTTTT.

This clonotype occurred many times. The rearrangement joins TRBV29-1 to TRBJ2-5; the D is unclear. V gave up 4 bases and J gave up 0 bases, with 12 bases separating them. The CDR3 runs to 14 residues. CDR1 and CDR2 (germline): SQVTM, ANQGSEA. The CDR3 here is CSVGAEWYQETQYF. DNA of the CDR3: TGCAGCGTTGGGGCAGAATGGTACCAAGAGACCCAGTACTTC.